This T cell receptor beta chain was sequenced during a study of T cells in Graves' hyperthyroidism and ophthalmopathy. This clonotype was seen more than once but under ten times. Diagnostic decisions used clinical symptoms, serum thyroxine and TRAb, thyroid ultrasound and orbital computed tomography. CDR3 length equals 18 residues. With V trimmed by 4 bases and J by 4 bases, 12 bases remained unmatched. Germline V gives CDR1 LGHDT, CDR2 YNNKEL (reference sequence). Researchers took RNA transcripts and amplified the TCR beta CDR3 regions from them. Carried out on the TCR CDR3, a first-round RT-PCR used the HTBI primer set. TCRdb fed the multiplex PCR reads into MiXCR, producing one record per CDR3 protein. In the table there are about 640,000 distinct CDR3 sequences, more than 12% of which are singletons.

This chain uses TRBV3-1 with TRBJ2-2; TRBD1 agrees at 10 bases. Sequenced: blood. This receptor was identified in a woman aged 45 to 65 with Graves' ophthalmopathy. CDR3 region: CASSRGQGIGLGTGELFF. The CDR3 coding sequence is TGTGCCAGCAGCCGGGGACAGGGGATCGGCCTTGGCACCGGGGAGCTGTTTTTT.